Each of the 26 T cell receptor beta chains below was sequenced from the same sample in a study of blood T cell repertoires in COVID-19. Measured with immunoSEQ multiplex PCR; TCRdb has only the in-frame clones, and not every one. The profile shows roughly 150,000 clones, approximately 86% of them singletons. Material for sequencing was peripheral blood. Every receptor here comes from a human donor in a cohort sampled during active COVID-19.

This chain joins TRBV28 and TRBJ1-4; 8 bases map to TRBD1. V shed 6 bases, J shed 7 bases, and the junction held 4 bases outside the gene matches. Germline V gene data show CDR1 as MDHEN and CDR2 as SYDVKM. This CDR3 is 13 amino acids long. The DNA for the CDR3 is TGTGCCAGCAGGAGACAGGGGAGTGAAAAACTGTTTTTT. This sequence encodes CASRRQGSEKLFF.

This clone turned up a few times. The chain couples TRBV7-2 to TRBJ1-5; perhaps TRBD1 as D (5 bases). Germline loops: CDR1 SGHTA, CDR2 FQGNSA. The CDR3 has 14 residues. Trimming removed 5 bases at V and 7 bases at J, with 15 bases between. The CDR3 nucleotides read TGTGCCAGCAGCGCCAACAGGTTAAGGCAGCCCCAGCATTTT. The encoded protein is CASSANRLRQPQHF.

The CDR3 here is CASSLEATLRGGEQFF. For the CDR3, the DNA is TGTGCCAGCAGCTTAGAGGCGACCCTCAGGGGAGGGGAGCAGTTCTTC. The chain employs TRBV7-2 and TRBJ2-1, with TRBD2 as a possible D gene (7 bases). CDR3 length: 16 residues. V was clipped by 1 base and J by 10 bases, with 20 bases between them. CDR1 SGHTA and CDR2 FQGNSA come from the germline V gene. Looking up the rest from reference TRBV7-2 and TRBJ2-1 gives the full variable domain: GAGVSQSPSNKVTEKGKDVELRCDPISGHTALYWYRQSLGQGLEFLIYFQGNSAPDKSGLPSDRFSAERTGGSVSTLTIQRTQQEDSAVYLCASSLEATLRGGEQFFGPGTRLTVL.

The chain couples TRBV7-9 to TRBJ1-2; 7 nucleotides align to TRBD1. The V gene's germline CDR1 is SEHNR and CDR2 FQNEAQ (reference sequence). The CDR3 runs to 14 residues. Germline trimming cut 3 bases from V and 7 bases from J; bases unmatched to any gene: 8. The CDR3 nucleotides read TGTGCCAGCAGCTTGGACAGGTTTGGGAGTGGCTACACCTTC. This gives the protein CASSLDRFGSGYTF. The full variable domain, its missing parts supplied by reference TRBV7-9 and TRBJ1-2, is DTGVSQNPRHKITKRGQNVTFRCDPISEHNRLYWYRQTLGQGPEFLTYFQNEAQLEKSRLLSDRFSAERPKGSFSTLEIQRTEQGDSAMYLCASSLDRFGSGYTFGSGTRLTVV.

V and J are TRBV7-2 and TRBJ1-1, with D maybe TRBD1 (5 bases). Germline CDR1 reads SGHTA; CDR2 reads FQGNSA. V shed 5 bases and J shed 1 base, with 11 bases lying between them. The CDR3 totals 14 residues. The CDR3 reads CASSPQTANTEAFF. CDR3 nucleotides: TGTGCCAGCAGCCCTCAGACAGCGAACACTGAAGCTTTCTTT.

V usage is TRBV6-2 or TRBV6-3 and J usage is TRBJ2-2; 7 bases agree with TRBD2. The CDR3 runs to 16 residues. CDR1 is MNHEY and CDR2 is SVGEGT in the germline V gene. Trimming at V came to 6 bases and at J to 3 bases, leaving 10 bases not matched to a gene. The CDR3: CASSNPGTTHTGELFF. For the CDR3, the DNA is TGTGCCAGCAGCAATCCTGGGACTACCCACACCGGGGAGCTGTTTTTT.

This chain's CDR3 is CASSFGTEQFF. Written as DNA, the CDR3 is TGTGCCAGCAGTTTCGGTACTGAGCAGTTCTTC. The chain couples TRBV12-3 or TRBV12-4 to TRBJ2-1; the D is unclear. The CDR3 sequence is 11 residues long. Trimming took off 3 bases at V and 9 bases at J, with 6 bases between the two ends.

CDR3 residues: CASSEPAGSTDTQYF. As DNA, the CDR3 is TGTGCCAGCAGTGAACCGGCGGGGAGCACAGATACGCAGTATTTT. The V and J genes are TRBV25-1 and TRBJ2-3, with D maybe TRBD2 (6 bases). Germline CDR1 and CDR2: MGHDK and SYGVNS. There are 15 residues in the CDR3. V was shortened by 2 bases and J by 0 bases, with 9 bases between the two germline ends.

This clone is deemed medium-sized. The chain employs TRBV4-1 and TRBJ2-2; 7 nucleotides line up with TRBD1. This CDR3 has 16 amino acids. Losses at the gene ends were 0 bases for V and 4 bases for J; bases not matched to a gene: 5. Germline V lookup: CDR1 MGHRA, CDR2 YSYEKL. CDR3 amino acids: CASSQEAAGGTGELFF. The CDR3 DNA is TGCGCCAGCAGCCAAGAAGCGGCAGGGGGCACCGGGGAGCTGTTTTTT.

This clone was seen just once. This chain connects TRBV7-9 to TRBJ2-7; 9 nucleotides align to TRBD1. CDR3 length: 15 amino acids. V dropped 1 base and J dropped 3; count of bases not matched to a gene: 4. The germline CDR1 and CDR2 sequences are SEHNR and FQNEAQ (reference sequence). The CDR3 is CASSLGSTGGYEQYF. The CDR3, as DNA: TGTGCCAGCAGCTTAGGGTCGACAGGGGGCTACGAGCAGTACTTC.

The V call is TRBV7-2, the J call TRBJ2-1; D is possibly TRBD1 (7 bases). V was pared by 6 bases and J by 4 bases, with 16 bases between. CDR3 length: 15 residues. Germline loops: CDR1 SGHTA, CDR2 FQGNSA. CDR3 region: CASSPGGLEYNEQFF. Here the CDR3 DNA reads TGTGCCAGCAGTCCAGGGGGGCTGGAGTACAATGAGCAGTTCTTC.

This clone appeared a single time. V is TRBV5-5 and J is TRBJ1-4, with 10 bases aligning to TRBD1. Trimming at V came to 0 bases and at J to 8 bases, leaving 4 bases not matched to a gene. Germline assignment: CDR1 SGHKS and CDR2 YYEKEE (reference sequence). This CDR3 is built from 15 residues. CDR3 nucleotide sequence: TGTGCCAGCAGCTTGGTCCCGGGACAGGGGGAAAAACTGTTTTTT. Residues: CASSLVPGQGEKLFF.

The CDR3 region has the DNA TGTGCCAGCAATCCGGGACAGGGCGGGAATTCACCCCTCCACTTT. Translated, it gives CASNPGQGGNSPLHF. The V call is TRBV6-5, the J call TRBJ1-6, with 9 bases that match TRBD1. The J segment lost 7 bases and the V segment lost 7 bases, leaving 8 bases of the junction unmatched. The CDR3 is 15 amino acids. CDR1 MNHEY and CDR2 SVGAGI come from the germline V gene.

This clone was found a few times. The chain uses TRBV10-3 and TRBJ1-2; D not resolved. This CDR3 is built from 14 residues. CDR1 and CDR2 (germline): ENHRY, SYGVKD. V was clipped by 2 bases and J by 8 bases, with 15 bases between them. CDR3 nucleotide sequence: TGTGCCATCAGTGAGGCCGGGTCCACATCAGGCTACACCTTC. Translating it yields CAISEAGSTSGYTF.

The J gene is TRBJ1-1, the V gene TRBV24-1, with D unclear. The V and J ends lost 3 bases and 0 bases respectively, with 4 bases between them. Germline V gene lookup returns CDR1 KGHDR and CDR2 SFDVKD. The CDR3 extends over 13 amino acids. Written as DNA, the CDR3 is TGTGCCACCAGTGATGCGATGAACACTGAAGCTTTCTTT. Amino acid sequence: CATSDAMNTEAFF.

This chain joins TRBV10-1 and TRBJ1-1; TRBD1 might be the D (5 bases). The germline V gene has CDR1 WNHNN and CDR2 SYGVQD (reference sequence). The CDR3 is 12 residues long. The germline V and J ends were trimmed by 0 bases and 9 bases, with 8 bases remaining between them. CDR3 sequence (DNA): TGCGCCAGCAGTGAGTCCGGGGGTCAAGCTTTCTTT. Its translation: CASSESGGQAFF.

The chain couples TRBV10-2 to TRBJ1-2, with TRBD1 identical over 9 bases. J gave up 8 bases and V 2 bases, and 6 bases lay outside the gene matches. This CDR3 contains 14 residues. Germline CDR1 is WSHSY and CDR2 is SAAADI. The CDR3 region is CASSERGQGRGYTF. The CDR3 DNA sequence: TGCGCCAGCAGTGAGAGGGGACAGGGAAGAGGCTACACCTTC.

V is TRBV5-1 and J is TRBJ1-4; tentatively, D is TRBD1 (6 bases). Looked up from germline, CDR1 is SGHRS and CDR2 is YFSETQ. With 4 bases removed from V and 0 bases from J, the gap between germline ends came to 7 bases. This CDR3 is built from 14 residues. CDR3 bases: TGCGCCAGCAGCGAGGGGGCAACTAATGAAAAACTGTTTTTT. Its translation is CASSEGATNEKLFF.

The rearrangement joins TRBV7-2 to TRBJ1-1, with D unresolved. Between the trimmed V and J ends, which lost 9 bases and 1 base, there was a span of 9 bases. The germline gives CDR1 SGHTA, CDR2 FQGNSA. The CDR3 length is 12 residues. The CDR3 is CASSVGNTEAFF. CDR3 bases: TGTGCCAGTAGTGTCGGGAACACTGAAGCTTTCTTT. The full variable domain, in which reference TRBV7-2 and TRBJ1-1 provide the parts outside the CDR3, is GAGVSQSPSNKVTEKGKDVELRCDPISGHTALYWYRQSLGQGLEFLIYFQGNSAPDKSGLPSDRFSAERTGGSVSTLTIQRTQQEDSAVYLCASSVGNTEAFFGQGTRLTVV.

This chain uses TRBV6-5 with TRBJ2-2, with unresolved D. With 8 bases removed from V and 2 bases from J, the gap between germline ends came to 9 bases. The CDR3 is 13 residues long. Per germline, CDR1 MNHEY and CDR2 SVGAGI. Written as DNA, the CDR3 is TGTGCCAGCTCCAGATCAAACACCGGGGAGCTGTTTTTT. This sequence encodes CASSRSNTGELFF.

The chain combines TRBV5-4 with TRBJ2-5; tentatively, D is TRBD2 (7 bases). The germline V gene has CDR1 SGHNT and CDR2 YYREEE (reference sequence). The CDR3 sequence is 14 residues long. The V end was cut by 4 bases, the J end by 7 bases, with 17 bases between. The CDR3 DNA is TGTGCCAGCAGCCCTCGGGCAGGGGAGGGGACCCAGTACTTC. It translates to CASSPRAGEGTQYF.

The chain carries TRBV7-2 and TRBJ1-5; D is unresolved. The CDR3 has 13 amino acids. V lost 0 bases, J lost 6 bases, and 6 bases lay in between. Looked up from germline, CDR1 is SGHTA and CDR2 is FQGNSA. For the CDR3, the DNA is TGTGCCAGCAGCTTAGCGGTGCGTCAGCCCCAGCATTTT. It encodes CASSLAVRQPQHF.

This clone has just one count. V and J are TRBV12-3 or TRBV12-4 and TRBJ1-2; D is possibly TRBD1 (6 bases). V dropped 4 bases and J dropped 7 bases, with 13 bases sitting between them. CDR3 length equals 13 residues. CDR3 residues: CASSWRQETGYTF. The CDR3 DNA is TGTGCCAGCAGTTGGCGACAGGAGACTGGCTACACCTTC.

This clone came up a few times. The J gene is TRBJ1-1, the V gene TRBV5-1; no firm D call. This CDR3 spans 13 amino acids. Trimming removed 2 bases from V and 0 bases from J, with 5 bases in between. The germline gives CDR1 SGHRS, CDR2 YFSETQ. This CDR3 is CASSFQMNTEAFF. Written as DNA, the CDR3 is TGCGCCAGCAGCTTCCAGATGAACACTGAAGCTTTCTTT.

The chain employs TRBV15 and TRBJ2-3; 7 nucleotides agree with TRBD1. The V and J ends lost 5 bases and 2 bases, in that order; junction bases with no gene match: 10. This CDR3 is built from 16 residues. From germline, CDR1 is LNHNV and CDR2 YYDKDF (reference sequence). The CDR3 coding sequence is TGTGCCACCAGCGCCCGACGGGACAGCTACACAGATACGCAGTATTTT. It codes for CATSARRDSYTDTQYF.

This clone was recorded a few times. This chain joins TRBV19 and TRBJ1-2, with D hard to call. The V end was cut by 6 bases, the J end by 0 bases, with 5 bases between. The germline CDR1 and CDR2 sequences are LNHDA and SQIVND (reference sequence). The CDR3 spans 12 residues. The CDR3 protein is CASRAANYGYTF. The CDR3, as DNA: TGTGCCAGTAGGGCTGCTAACTATGGCTACACCTTC.